Sequencing of this TCR beta chain was carried out in a study of blood T cell dynamics during melanoma immunotherapy. Germline CDR1 reads SGHVS; CDR2 reads FQNEAQ. The V and J ends lost 4 bases and 0 bases respectively, with 10 bases between them. The CDR3 runs to 15 residues. Time point described: week 3, after first cycle of checkpoint inhibitor. The study's findings and limits: Unlike progressors, later disease-control patients had W3 repertoires gaining clonality or diversity.

As concerns this clone: Its target is unknown.

The protocol was immunoSEQ multiplex PCR, while the TCRdb copy is restricted to in-frame clones and leaves out a portion. Altogether about 9,700 clones are present, around nine tenths being singletons, with the ten largest covering less than 5%. The chain couples TRBV7-8 to TRBJ1-5, with a weak D call TRBD1 (5 bases). Here the sequenced sample was blood, taken from a patient treated with checkpoint blockade. The receptor was derived from a human donor with melanoma. The chain's CDR3 is CASSWGGDSNQPQHF. DNA of the CDR3: TGTGCCAGCAGCTGGGGGGGGGATAGCAATCAGCCCCAGCATTTT.